This T cell receptor (beta chain) is from a study of beta chain features in type 1 diabetes. Regarding the study as a whole: PCR might favor shorter templates, but any such skew would affect patients and controls equally. An over-representation of cells with high TCR expression could result from cDNA sequencing.

This clone was counted only a few times. The antigen remains undetermined. The ends lost 2 bases at V and 2 bases at J; junction bases unmatched: 7. The CDR3 spans 16 residues. CDR1 is SGDLS and CDR2 is YYNGEE in the germline V gene. cDNA synthesis used the whole RNA isolate, giving expressed TCRB sequences. Assay: immunoSEQ multiplex PCR; the TCRdb copy retains only in-frame clones and omits some. The table has about 900,000 clones, roughly 16% seen once. Sequenced input: naive CD4+ T cells from blood. J is TRBJ2-1 and V is TRBV9; 7 positions agree with TRBD2. This clonotype was obtained from a woman aged 18 to 35 in good health. CDR3 DNA sequence: TGTGCCAGCAGCGTCTTTGCTAGCGGTACCTACAATGAGCAGTTCTTC. It codes for CASSVFASGTYNEQFF.